The next 25 T cell receptor beta chains were all read from a single sample in a study of T-cell memory formation after mild COVID-19. TCRdb reanalysed the 5' RACE reads using MiXCR and keeps one entry per CDR3 protein. The data hold just over 60,000 distinct CDR3 sequences, with approximately 9% observed a single time. Sequenced material: PBMCs or a T cell subset sorted from them (not recorded which). These receptors were taken from a man aged 18 to 29 who had mild COVID-19 (a few samples of this study predate the infection). Cell type and time point are not known.

DNA for the CDR3: TGTGCCAGCAGTTTCACAAGGACAGGGGAGTTTGGCTACACCTTC. Translating it yields CASSFTRTGEFGYTF. J is TRBJ1-2 and V is TRBV27, with 9 bases lining up with TRBD1. CDR3 length: 15 residues. V gave up 3 bases and J gave up 7 bases; unmatched junction bases: 9. Germline lookup yields CDR1 MNHEY and CDR2 SMNVEV (reference sequence).

J is TRBJ2-7 and V is TRBV5-6, with TRBD2 identical over 8 bases. V lost 0 bases and J lost 2; bases outside the gene matches: 4. This CDR3 is 15 amino acids long. CDR1 and CDR2 (germline): SGHDT, YYEEEE. The CDR3 DNA is TGTGCCAGCAGCTTGGAGCGGGGGATAACCTACGAGCAGTACTTC. Translation gives CASSLERGITYEQYF.

This clonotype turned up a few times. The chain couples TRBV3-1 to TRBJ2-3, with 7 nucleotides matching TRBD1. V gave up 5 bases and J gave up 0 bases; unmatched junction bases: 11. The CDR3 is 17 residues long. Germline lookup yields CDR1 LGHDT and CDR2 YNNKEL (reference sequence). Written as DNA, the CDR3 is TGTGCCAGCAGCTCGATCAACAGGGGCCATAGCACAGATACGCAGTATTTT. Translation gives CASSSINRGHSTDTQYF.

There are a few counts of this clonotype. This chain connects TRBV3-1 to TRBJ2-4; D not resolved. The V end was cut by 0 bases, the J end by 13 bases, with 16 bases between. CDR1 is LGHDT, CDR2 YNNKEL, per germline (reference sequence). CDR3 length: 14 residues. As DNA, the CDR3 is TGTGCCAGCAGCCAAGATCACCCCTCCGAGATCCAGTACTTC. Encoded protein: CASSQDHPSEIQYF.

This clonotype was counted many times. The CDR3 DNA reads TGTGCCAGCAGCCCCAACGGGCATTCACCCCTCCACTTT. Amino acid sequence: CASSPNGHSPLHF. This sequence joins TRBV7-2 and TRBJ1-6; D is unresolved. Germline CDR1 is SGHTA and CDR2 is FQGNSA. This CDR3 contains 13 residues. Trimming pared 5 bases from V and 8 bases from J, leaving 10 bases between.

This clonotype was observed a few times. The J gene is TRBJ2-2, the V gene TRBV20-1, with 12 bases lining up with TRBD2. CDR3 length: 16 residues. Germline loops: CDR1 DFQATT, CDR2 SNEGSKA (reference sequence). The ends lost 0 bases at V and 3 bases at J; junction bases unmatched: 2. CDR3 sequence (DNA): TGCAGTGCTAGAGATTGGACTAGCGGGGACACCGGGGAGCTGTTTTTT. This codes for CSARDWTSGDTGELFF.

This clonotype was found a few times. The chain carries TRBV7-2 and TRBJ2-5; 15 nucleotides match TRBD2. Trimming cost V 3 bases and J 6 bases; bases outside gene matches: 8. CDR3 length equals 17 residues. Germline loops: CDR1 SGHTA, CDR2 FQGNSA. CDR3 protein: CASSLGLAGGAGKTQYF. The CDR3 DNA is TGTGCCAGCAGCTTGGGACTAGCGGGGGGTGCAGGAAAGACCCAGTACTTC.

This clonotype was detected ten times or more. The chain uses TRBV4-3 and TRBJ2-1; 10 bases map to TRBD2. Germline V gene data show CDR1 as LGHNA and CDR2 as YSLEER. The length of the CDR3 is 16 residues. The trim removed 4 bases at V and 9 bases at J, leaving 12 bases unmatched. CDR3 nucleotide sequence: TGCGCCAGCAGCCTCTCTCGCCAGCGGGGGGGCAGTGAGCAGTTCTTC. The encoded protein is CASSLSRQRGGSEQFF.

V gene TRBV27 combines with J gene TRBJ1-2, with TRBD1 matching over 9 bases. Germline trimming cut 5 bases from V and 4 bases from J; bases unmatched to any gene: 14. Germline CDR1 and CDR2: MNHEY and SMNVEV (reference sequence). The CDR3 loop spans 17 amino acids. The CDR3 reads CASSPRDRVRGGYGYTF. DNA for the CDR3: TGTGCCAGCAGTCCCCGGGACAGGGTAAGAGGAGGCTATGGCTACACCTTC.

This clonotype was seen only a few times. The chain uses TRBV7-2 and TRBJ2-1, with D maybe TRBD2 (5 bases). Germline lookup yields CDR1 SGHTA and CDR2 FQGNSA. V was cut by 1 base and J by 6 bases, with 16 bases left in between. The CDR3 contains 16 residues. Written as DNA, the CDR3 is TGTGCCAGCAGCTTAGGAAGCTGGACTCGAGGCAATGAGCAGTTCTTC. It is translated as CASSLGSWTRGNEQFF.

The V gene is TRBV7-8, the J gene TRBJ2-1, with 10 bases matching TRBD2. V shed 1 base and J 15 bases; nucleotides not matched to a gene: 12. The CDR3 runs 15 residues. The germline CDR1 and CDR2 sequences are SGHVS and FQNEAQ. The CDR3 loop reads CASSLVGTSGAVGFF. The CDR3 DNA is TGTGCCAGCAGCTTAGTTGGTACTAGCGGGGCGGTGGGGTTCTTC.

V and J are TRBV3-1 and TRBJ2-1; TRBD2 aligns across 10 bases. The germline CDR1 and CDR2 sequences are LGHDT and YNNKEL (reference sequence). There are 16 residues in the CDR3. After removal of 3 bases from V and 7 bases from J, the junction contained 9 bases not matched to a gene. CDR3 DNA: TGTGCCAGCAGCCATTTTTCGGTAGCGGGGGGAAATGAGCAGTTCTTC. It specifies CASSHFSVAGGNEQFF.

This clonotype appeared many times. This rearrangement joins TRBV12-3 or TRBV12-4 to TRBJ2-4; perhaps D is TRBD1 or TRBD2 (5 bases each). The CDR3 spans 16 residues. Trimming took 8 bases from V and 0 from J, leaving 17 bases between them. The CDR3 DNA reads TGTGCCAGCGGAGAGGGTTGGGGCGAAGCCAAAAACATTCAGTACTTC. It is translated as CASGEGWGEAKNIQYF.

This clonotype was seen more than once but under ten times. This chain links TRBV27 with TRBJ2-3; no definite D call. This CDR3 is 13 amino acids long. Looked up from germline, CDR1 is MNHEY and CDR2 is SMNVEV (reference sequence). With 2 bases removed from V and 2 bases from J, the gap between germline ends came to 5 bases. The chain's CDR3 is CASSLGDTDTQYF. CDR3 coding DNA: TGTGCCAGCAGTTTAGGGGACACAGATACGCAGTATTTT.

This clonotype showed up just a few times. The chain has TRBV5-6 and TRBJ1-1; tentative D call: TRBD1 (5 bases). This CDR3 contains 16 residues. Germline loops: CDR1 SGHDT, CDR2 YYEEEE. The ends were cut back, 1 base at V and 0 bases at J, with 13 bases in the middle. CDR3: CASSLRGWALNTEAFF. CDR3 nucleotides: TGTGCCAGCAGCTTGAGGGGCTGGGCGTTGAACACTGAAGCTTTCTTT.

CDR3 nucleotide sequence: TGTGCCACCAGCAGAGATGAAGGACGGGTGGCTTTCTTT. Translating it yields CATSRDEGRVAFF. The chain joins TRBV15 to TRBJ1-1; D gene unclear. Germline CDR1 LNHNV, CDR2 YYDKDF (reference sequence). The CDR3 contains 13 residues. V dropped 0 bases and J dropped 11 bases, with 13 bases sitting between them.

The V call is TRBV5-1, the J call TRBJ1-3; 8 nucleotides agree with TRBD1. Germline V CDR1 and CDR2: SGHRS, YFSETQ. The CDR3 runs to 14 residues. The V segment lost 3 bases and the J segment 4 bases; nucleotides outside the gene matches: 3. CDR3 sequence: CASSSGTGGNTIYF. For the CDR3, the DNA is TGCGCCAGCAGCTCCGGGACAGGAGGAAACACCATATATTTT. Complete variable domain (other parts from reference TRBV5-1 and TRBJ1-3): KAGVTQTPRYLIKTRGQQVTLSCSPISGHRSVSWYQQTPGQGLQFLFEYFSETQRNKGNFPGRFSGRQFSNSRSEMNVSTLELGDSALYLCASSSGTGGNTIYFGEGSWLTVV.

There are a few counts of this clonotype. The CDR3, as DNA: TGTGCCAGCAGCCCGGGACAGAACAATGAGCAGTTCTTC. Protein: CASSPGQNNEQFF. The chain carries TRBV7-9 and TRBJ2-1; 7 bases agree with TRBD1. V lost 5 bases and J lost 5; bases outside the gene matches: 3. CDR1 SEHNR and CDR2 FQNEAQ come from the germline V gene (reference sequence). CDR3 length: 13 residues. Full variable domain (missing parts from reference TRBV7-9 and TRBJ2-1): DTGVSQNPRHKITKRGQNVTFRCDPISEHNRLYWYRQTLGQGPEFLTYFQNEAQLEKSRLLSDRFSAERPKGSFSTLEIQRTEQGDSAMYLCASSPGQNNEQFFGPGTRLTVL.

This clonotype appeared a few times. The chain combines TRBV7-3 with TRBJ1-1, with D possibly being TRBD1 (5 bases). Per the germline V gene, CDR1 is SGHTA and CDR2 is FQGTGA. The CDR3 loop spans 16 amino acids. The V gene lost 2 bases and the J gene lost 1 base, with 14 bases spanning the gap. DNA for the CDR3: TGTGCCAGCAGCTTATATCGTTTCGGGGGGAACACTGAAGCTTTCTTT. This gives the protein CASSLYRFGGNTEAFF.

The rearrangement uses TRBV6-2 or TRBV6-3 and TRBJ2-3; possible D gene TRBD1, 6 bases. Trimming left V 1 base short and J 5 bases short, with 13 bases between. Germline V gene sequence: CDR1 MNHEY, CDR2 SVGEGT. The CDR3 totals 15 residues. The CDR3 coding sequence is TGTGCCAGCAGTTACTGGGGACAAATTGGAGATACGCAGTATTTT. Amino acid sequence: CASSYWGQIGDTQYF.

This chain uses TRBV10-3 with TRBJ2-3, with D perhaps matching TRBD2 (5 bases). The CDR3 length is 14 residues. Deletions cut 6 bases from V and 1 base from J, with 11 bases between. CDR1 is ENHRY and CDR2 is SYGVKD in the germline V gene. In nucleotides, the CDR3 is TGTGCCATCAGAGTCGGGGTGGGCACAGATACGCAGTATTTT. Translation: CAIRVGVGTDTQYF.

This clonotype was detected many times. J is TRBJ2-7 and V is TRBV20-1; possibly TRBD1 for D (6 bases). The germline V gene encodes CDR1 DFQATT and CDR2 SNEGSKA (reference sequence). V lost 1 base and J 5 bases, leaving 15 bases between the germline ends. The CDR3 is made up of 14 amino acids. The CDR3 spells CSARATGPRDEQYF. As DNA, the CDR3 is TGCAGTGCTAGAGCGACAGGCCCTCGCGACGAGCAGTACTTC.

The J gene is TRBJ1-6, the V gene TRBV10-2, with 7 bases fitting TRBD1. The CDR3 totals 14 residues. The V gene end was trimmed by 6 bases and the J gene end by 6 bases; junction bases not matched to a gene: 5. Germline CDR1 is WSHSY and CDR2 is SAAADI. The DNA of the CDR3 is TGCGCCAGCAGCCGACAGGGAATTAATTCACCCCTCCACTTT. Encoded protein: CASSRQGINSPLHF.

This clonotype was counted a few times. At one end the junction does not follow the germline gene, possibly because of a read error. The chain uses TRBV7-7 and TRBJ2-2, with 16 bases aligning to TRBD2. The CDR3 totals 19 residues. Germline values: CDR1 SSHAT, CDR2 FNYEAQ (reference sequence). CDR3 bases: TGTGCTAGCAGCCGCGCTGGGACTAGCGGGGGGGCGCTCACCGGGGAGCTGTTTTTT. Translation: CASSRAGTSGGALTGELFF.

This clonotype was found a few times. The chain couples TRBV6-5 to TRBJ2-7; a possible D gene is TRBD2 (5 bases). Trimming shortened V by 6 bases and J by 0 bases, and 9 bases separated the two germline ends. The CDR3 is 13 amino acids. The germline V gene has CDR1 MNHEY and CDR2 SVGAGI. CDR3 sequence: CASRRASSYEQYF. DNA for the CDR3: TGTGCCAGCAGGCGGGCCAGCTCCTACGAGCAGTACTTC.